This TCR beta chain came from a study of shared clonotypes between healthy human individuals. The wider study: A donor's plate count was three for CD4 naive and three for CD4 memory; CD8 naive had two and CD8 memory one. General study points: Exclusively blood specimens were collected; tissue repertoires likely differ. The small donor group covered limited genetic and exposure diversity.

Measured with immunoSEQ multiplex PCR; TCRdb has only the in-frame clones, and not every one. Among over 2 million clones, 95% were seen once, and the ten largest hold around 0.13%. About this clone: Its antigen is as yet unknown. The same CDR3 can be traced to other DNA sequences in this sample.

Germline V gene sequence: CDR1 SGDLS, CDR2 YYNGEE. The CDR3 length is 12 residues. The V gene lost 4 bases and the J gene lost 1 base, with 5 bases spanning the gap. Sequences were obtained from naive CD4+ T cells sorted from blood. The sample's subset: CD45RA+ positively selected. The V and J genes are TRBV9 and TRBJ1-1; D remains ambiguous. This receptor was obtained from a man aged 18 to 29 in good health. As DNA, the CDR3 is TGTGCCAGCAGCCCAGGGAACACTGAAGCTTTCTTT. Its protein is CASSPGNTEAFF.